In this sample, the clone carrying this TCR beta chain is medium-sized. As yet, its antigen is unknown. After constant-region reverse-primer amplification, full-length variable regions underwent semi-nested PCR with Nested Universal Primer A. MiXCR was run by TCRdb on the 5' RACE reads, yielding one entry per CDR3 protein. The profile shows 62,000 or so distinct CDR3 sequences, less than 30% of them singletons. Study-wide results and limits: The larger cohort examined one V-J beta rearrangement, not whole repertoires. Greatest tumor Treg TCR overlap was with tumor naive CD4+ cells.

Treg sorting used a CD4+CD25+CD127-/low gate. Trimming pared 3 bases from V and 0 bases from J, leaving 8 bases between. This CDR3 comprises 13 residues. The germline CDR1 and CDR2 sequences are DFQATT and SNEGSKA (reference sequence). The receptor's source is a female donor with breast cancer. The chain combines TRBV20-1 with TRBJ1-1; D unclear. Sequenced input: tumor-infiltrating Tregs sorted from the breast tumor. CDR3: CSASPMVNTEAFF. The DNA of the CDR3 is TGCAGTGCTAGCCCCATGGTGAACACTGAAGCTTTCTTT.